These 27 T cell receptor beta chains were sequenced from one sample in a study of radiotherapy plus CTLA-4 blockade in lung cancer (dated by TCRdb to 2016 to 2018). Preparation of the library involved the immunoSEQ multiplex PCR assay. In TCRdb, the immuneACCESS table is reduced to in-frame sequences with V and J assigned. These tables do not hold every clone; where another copy was compared, an unresolved V gene accounts for under half, and the others remain unexplained. Present in this sample are about 87,000 clones, around 90% of which were seen just once. The ten largest clonotypes hold over 15% of the sample. Sequencing was performed on peripheral blood, taken from a patient treated with radiotherapy plus ipilimumab. The source of these receptors is a human donor with non-small cell lung cancer that progressed on radiotherapy plus ipilimumab.

The rearrangement uses TRBV19 and TRBJ2-7; 11 positions match TRBD2. The CDR3 runs to 15 residues. V shed 6 bases and J 2 bases; nucleotides not matched to a gene: 6. Germline V gene lookup returns CDR1 LNHDA and CDR2 SQIVND (reference sequence). Here the CDR3 DNA reads TGTGCCAGTAGACGAACTAGCGGGAGCACCTACGAGCAGTACTTC. This sequence encodes CASRRTSGSTYEQYF. Full variable domain (remainder filled in from reference TRBV19 and TRBJ2-7): DGGITQSPKYLFRKEGQNVTLSCEQNLNHDAMYWYRQDPGQGLRLIYYSQIVNDFQKGDIAEGYSVSREKKESFPLTVTSAQKNPTAFYLCASRRTSGSTYEQYFGPGTRLTVT.

This sequence joins TRBV7-8 and TRBJ1-1, with D hard to call. The CDR3 covers 15 residues. Germline values: CDR1 SGHVS, CDR2 FQNEAQ. Trimming removed 1 base from V and 0 bases from J, with 9 bases in between. CDR3 sequence reads: CASSLGAGMNTEAFF. The CDR3 bases are TGTGCCAGCAGCTTAGGGGCGGGCATGAACACTGAAGCTTTCTTT. Using reference TRBV7-8 and TRBJ1-1 for the parts outside the CDR3, the full variable domain is GAGVSQSPRYKVAKRGQDVALRCDPISGHVSLFWYQQALGQGPEFLTYFQNEAQLDKSGLPSDRFFAERPEGSVSTLKIQRTQQEDSAVYLCASSLGAGMNTEAFFGQGTRLTVV.

This sequence joins TRBV7-3 and TRBJ1-2; 8 bases align to TRBD1. Looked up from germline, CDR1 is SGHTA and CDR2 is FQGTGA. The CDR3 extends over 13 amino acids. The V segment lost 2 bases and the J segment 8 bases; nucleotides outside the gene matches: 4. The DNA for the CDR3 is TGTGCCAGCAGCTTAGGACAGGGTGGAGGCTACACCTTC. Its protein is CASSLGQGGGYTF.

V is TRBV30 and J is TRBJ1-3; a weak D match, TRBD1 (6 bases). V lost 1 base, J lost 2 bases, and 12 bases lay in between. The CDR3 is made up of 15 amino acids. The germline gives CDR1 GTSNPN, CDR2 SVGIG (reference sequence). CDR3 nucleotides: TGTGCCTGGAGTGCTGGGGAGGGGGCTGGAAACACCATATATTTT. Amino acids: CAWSAGEGAGNTIYF.

The CDR3 DNA sequence: TGTGCCAGCAGCCGACAGGCCGCAACTAATGAAAAACTGTTTTTT. Its protein is CASSRQAATNEKLFF. This chain uses TRBV5-4 with TRBJ1-4; possible D gene TRBD1, 6 bases. Germline assignment: CDR1 SGHNT and CDR2 YYREEE (reference sequence). The V end lost 4 bases, the J end lost 0 bases, and 10 bases lay between the germline ends. The CDR3 loop spans 15 amino acids.

J is TRBJ2-7 and V is TRBV11-3; TRBD2 agrees at 14 bases. The J segment lost 3 bases and the V segment lost 5 bases, leaving 3 bases of the junction unmatched. The CDR3 consists of 15 residues. Germline CDR1 and CDR2: SGHNT and YENEEA. The CDR3 DNA follows: TGTGCCAGCAGCCCCGGGACTAGCGGGAGCTACGAGCAGTACTTC. Protein sequence: CASSPGTSGSYEQYF.

The chain combines TRBV7-2 with TRBJ2-5; possible D gene TRBD1, 5 bases. Germline V lookup: CDR1 SGHTA, CDR2 FQGNSA. Trimming shortened V by 2 bases and J by 5 bases, and 15 bases separated the two germline ends. This CDR3 is 15 amino acids long. DNA of the CDR3: TGTGCCAGCAGCTTATCACAGGCCCTCGGGGAGACCCAGTACTTC. It specifies CASSLSQALGETQYF.

This clone was seen more than once but under ten times. V usage is TRBV6-6 and J usage is TRBJ2-1; TRBD2 matches at 10 bases. Losses at the gene ends were 5 bases for V and 5 bases for J; bases not matched to a gene: 9. Looked up from germline, CDR1 is MNHNY and CDR2 is SVGAGI (reference sequence). The CDR3 contains 16 residues. Here the CDR3 reads CASSTQTSGVNNEQFF. CDR3 in DNA: TGTGCCAGCAGTACTCAAACTAGCGGGGTAAACAATGAGCAGTTCTTC.

This rearrangement joins TRBV20-1 to TRBJ1-2; unclear D gene. Trimming removed 4 bases from V and 2 bases from J, with 5 bases in between. The CDR3 has 11 amino acids. Looked up from germline, CDR1 is DFQATT and CDR2 is SNEGSKA (reference sequence). The chain's CDR3 is CSATSNYGYTF. CDR3 DNA sequence: TGCAGTGCTACTTCGAACTATGGCTACACCTTC.

The gene calls are TRBV27 and TRBJ1-5, with a weak D call TRBD1 (6 bases). CDR1 is MNHEY and CDR2 is SMNVEV in the germline V gene (reference sequence). V was clipped by 3 bases and J by 5 bases, with 14 bases between them. The CDR3 extends over 15 amino acids. This chain's CDR3 is CASSFLTGIDQPQHF. Written as DNA, the CDR3 is TGTGCCAGCAGTTTTCTTACAGGGATTGATCAGCCCCAGCATTTT.

This chain links TRBV11-2 with TRBJ1-4; a possible D gene is TRBD1 (5 bases). The CDR3 runs 16 residues. CDR1 is SGHAT and CDR2 is FQNNGV in the germline V gene. V lost 5 bases to trimming and J lost 0 bases, with 13 bases between them. The DNA for the CDR3 is TGTGCCAGCAGCCCTGGGACCCTCGCAACTAATGAAAAACTGTTTTTT. Its protein product is CASSPGTLATNEKLFF.

This chain's CDR3 is CASRQRGGVAREQYF. The CDR3 bases are TGTGCCAGCAGACAACGGGGGGGCGTCGCCCGCGAGCAGTACTTC. The J gene is TRBJ2-7, the V gene TRBV28; 8 positions agree with TRBD2. J gave up 6 bases and V 6 bases, and 13 bases lay outside the gene matches. Germline V gene lookup returns CDR1 MDHEN and CDR2 SYDVKM. The CDR3 runs to 15 residues. Supplemented by reference TRBV28 and TRBJ2-7, the full variable domain reads DVKVTQSSRYLVKRTGEKVFLECVQDMDHENMFWYRQDPGLGLRLIYFSYDVKMKEKGDIPEGYSVSREKKERFSLILESASTNQTSMYLCASRQRGGVAREQYFGPGTRLTVT.

This chain links TRBV10-3 with TRBJ2-5; 7 nucleotides line up with TRBD1. With 5 bases clipped from V and 5 bases from J, the junction kept 11 bases outside the gene matches. Germline lookup yields CDR1 ENHRY and CDR2 SYGVKD. The CDR3 sequence is 15 residues long. As DNA, the CDR3 is TGTGCCATCAGTCCTCAAACAGGGGCGCTGGAGACCCAGTACTTC. This sequence encodes CAISPQTGALETQYF.

This chain links TRBV10-3 with TRBJ2-4; 9 nucleotides line up with TRBD1. CDR3 length: 15 amino acids. Germline V lookup: CDR1 ENHRY, CDR2 SYGVKD. Trimming at V came to 4 bases and at J to 6 bases, leaving 7 bases not matched to a gene. The CDR3: CAISVQGAEGNIQYF. The CDR3 DNA follows: TGTGCCATCAGTGTACAGGGGGCGGAGGGAAACATTCAGTACTTC.

The chain recombines TRBV5-1 with TRBJ1-1; D call uncertain. Trimming shortened V by 0 bases and J by 1 base, and 4 bases separated the two germline ends. Germline CDR1 reads SGHRS; CDR2 reads YFSETQ. The CDR3 totals 13 residues. The CDR3 loop is CASSLVPNTEAFF. The CDR3 nucleotides are TGCGCCAGCAGCTTGGTTCCGAACACTGAAGCTTTCTTT.

V usage is TRBV11-3 and J usage is TRBJ2-1, with 8 positions matching TRBD2. The length of the CDR3 is 15 residues. J gave up 7 bases and V 3 bases, and 8 bases lay outside the gene matches. Germline CDR1 reads SGHNT; CDR2 reads YENEEA. The chain's CDR3 is CASSLSGSSLNEQFF. DNA of the CDR3: TGTGCCAGCAGCTTGAGCGGGAGCTCCCTTAATGAGCAGTTCTTC.

The V gene is TRBV4-1, the J gene TRBJ2-7; TRBD2 agrees at 7 bases. The CDR3 length is 14 residues. The germline CDR1 and CDR2 sequences are MGHRA and YSYEKL. Trimming took 1 base from V and 5 from J; bases not matched to a gene: 5. In nucleotides, the CDR3 is TGCGCCAGCAGCCAAGGGGACTATGAGCACGAGCAGTACTTC. Protein product: CASSQGDYEHEQYF.

This clone appeared once. The V call is TRBV5-1, the J call TRBJ2-2; possibly TRBD1 for D (6 bases). Trimming left V 7 bases short and J 2 bases short, with 9 bases between. Germline V gives CDR1 SGHRS, CDR2 YFSETQ. This CDR3 has 13 residues. The CDR3 sequence: CASRTENTGELFF. As DNA, the CDR3 is TGCGCCAGCCGGACAGAAAACACCGGGGAGCTGTTTTTT.

This clone is a singleton in its sample. This sequence joins TRBV11-2 and TRBJ2-7, with D perhaps TRBD2 (5 bases). Looked up from germline, CDR1 is SGHAT and CDR2 is FQNNGV. The V gene lost 5 bases and the J gene lost 2 bases, with 16 bases spanning the gap. The CDR3 length is 15 residues. CDR3: CASSPGSDAPYEQYF. CDR3 DNA: TGTGCCAGCAGCCCGGGGAGCGATGCACCCTACGAGCAGTACTTC. Supplemented by reference TRBV11-2 and TRBJ2-7, the full variable domain reads EAGVAQSPRYKIIEKRQSVAFWCNPISGHATLYWYQQILGQGPKLLIQFQNNGVVDDSQLPKDRFSAERLKGVDSTLKIQPAKLEDSAVYLCASSPGSDAPYEQYFGPGTRLTVT.

This chain connects TRBV30 to TRBJ2-5; perhaps TRBD2 as D (6 bases). Germline CDR1 and CDR2: GTSNPN and SVGIG (reference sequence). The CDR3 runs to 19 residues. Trimming shortened V by 0 bases and J by 5 bases, and 28 bases separated the two germline ends. This CDR3 is CAWSVEYSAGRVPGETQYF. The CDR3 bases are TGTGCCTGGAGTGTAGAATATTCAGCGGGTCGAGTGCCGGGGGAGACCCAGTACTTC.

The chain employs TRBV30 and TRBJ1-5; 8 bases align to TRBD1. The germline V gene has CDR1 GTSNPN and CDR2 SVGIG (reference sequence). The CDR3 spans 15 residues. The V segment lost 0 bases and the J segment 4 bases; nucleotides outside the gene matches: 5. The CDR3 protein is CAWSVKGQDNQPQHF. The CDR3 coding sequence is TGTGCCTGGAGTGTAAAGGGACAGGATAATCAGCCCCAGCATTTT.

The rearrangement joins TRBV7-2 to TRBJ1-5; no reliable D call. Trimming cost V 3 bases and J 7 bases, with 7 bases left between them. This CDR3 region has 12 residues. Germline values: CDR1 SGHTA, CDR2 FQGNSA. CDR3 DNA: TGTGCCAGCAGCTTCAGCCGGCAGCCCCAGCATTTT. It specifies CASSFSRQPQHF.

This rearrangement joins TRBV11-2 to TRBJ2-1, with D perhaps matching TRBD2 (5 bases). The germline V gene encodes CDR1 SGHAT and CDR2 FQNNGV. V lost 5 bases to trimming and J lost 8 bases, with 22 bases between them. CDR3 size: 16 residues. The CDR3 DNA is TGTGCCAGCAGCCCTCCGGGGATCCTACCTACAGATGAGCAGTTCTTC. This encodes CASSPPGILPTDEQFF.

V and J are TRBV30 and TRBJ2-7; the D gene could be TRBD1 or TRBD2 (6 bases each). CDR1 and CDR2 from the germline V gene are GTSNPN and SVGIG (reference sequence). The CDR3 runs to 13 residues. V lost 3 bases and J lost 3, with 12 bases in between. In DNA form, the CDR3 reads TGTGCCTGGAGGCGGGACACCCTCTACGAGCAGTACTTC. Translated: CAWRRDTLYEQYF.

Only a few counts were recorded for this clone. This rearrangement joins TRBV7-9 to TRBJ1-2; the D is unclear. Trimming stripped 1 base from V and 7 bases from J, with 7 bases between. The CDR3 spans 12 residues. Germline V lookup: CDR1 SEHNR, CDR2 FQNEAQ (reference sequence). The CDR3 loop reads CASSLDVGGYTF. CDR3 bases: TGTGCCAGCAGCTTAGATGTCGGTGGCTACACCTTC.

The rearrangement joins TRBV11-3 to TRBJ2-1; TRBD1 agrees at 8 bases. This CDR3 has 15 amino acids. Trimming at V came to 4 bases and at J to 2 bases, leaving 4 bases not matched to a gene. Per the germline V gene, CDR1 is SGHNT and CDR2 is YENEEA. The CDR3 DNA sequence: TGTGCCAGCAGCTCCCAGGGGGCCACCTACAATGAGCAGTTCTTC. Its protein product is CASSSQGATYNEQFF.

The chain links TRBV7-2 to TRBJ2-5, with D perhaps being TRBD1 or TRBD2 (5 bases each). CDR1 and CDR2 (germline): SGHTA, FQGNSA. The CDR3 consists of 14 residues. V was cut by 8 bases and J by 3 bases, with 16 bases left in between. The CDR3 sequence is CASGGGASKETQYF. The DNA of the CDR3 is TGTGCCAGCGGTGGGGGAGCCTCGAAAGAGACCCAGTACTTC.